A single sample gave rise to the 20 T cell receptor beta chains below, sequenced in a study of blood T cell repertoires in COVID-19. Profiled with immunoSEQ multiplex PCR; TCRdb holds only in-frame clones, not every one. Of about 440,000 clones listed, around nine tenths are singletons. Specimen: PBMCs or T cells enriched from blood (not recorded which). The receptor set was obtained from a woman under 30 with acute COVID-19.

This clone was seen a handful of times. V usage is TRBV7-9 and J usage is TRBJ2-2, with 8 bases lining up with TRBD2. Trimming cost V 5 bases and J 0 bases; bases outside gene matches: 5. This CDR3 spans 16 amino acids. CDR1 is SEHNR, CDR2 FQNEAQ, per germline (reference sequence). The CDR3 reads CASSRERESNTGELFF. CDR3 nucleotide sequence: TGTGCCAGCAGCCGCGAGCGGGAGTCGAACACCGGGGAGCTGTTTTTT.

The chain recombines TRBV11-3 with TRBJ1-1, with 7 bases that match TRBD1. The V gene end was trimmed by 5 bases and the J gene end by 4 bases; junction bases not matched to a gene: 4. The CDR3 length is 13 residues. Germline V gives CDR1 SGHNT, CDR2 YENEEA. The CDR3 protein is CASSGDRGTEAFF. DNA of the CDR3: TGTGCCAGCAGCGGGGACAGAGGCACTGAAGCTTTCTTT. The entire variable domain, with the rest obtained from reference TRBV11-3 and TRBJ1-1, is as follows: EAGVVQSPRYKIIEKKQPVAFWCNPISGHNTLYWYLQNLGQGPELLIRYENEEAVDDSQLPKDRFSAERLKGVDSTLKIQPAELGDSAVYLCASSGDRGTEAFFGQGTRLTVV.

There are a few counts of this clone. This chain uses TRBV30 with TRBJ2-7; TRBD2 matches 9 bases. Germline V gene data show CDR1 as GTSNPN and CDR2 as SVGIG (reference sequence). The CDR3 runs 14 residues. The V and J ends lost 2 bases and 4 bases, in that order; junction bases with no gene match: 6. CDR3 DNA: TGTGCCTGGAGTCATAGCGGGAGTATTTACGAGCAGTACTTC. Its translation is CAWSHSGSIYEQYF.

The chain uses TRBV10-3 and TRBJ2-1, with 11 bases fitting TRBD2. The CDR3 runs to 15 residues. J was trimmed by 6 bases and V by 7 bases; bases with no gene match: 8. CDR1 is ENHRY, CDR2 SYGVKD, per germline. The CDR3 DNA is TGTGCCATCAATGAACTAGCGGGAGCGGGCAATGAGCAGTTCTTC. This sequence encodes CAINELAGAGNEQFF.

This chain joins TRBV29-1 and TRBJ1-2; D is unresolved. Germline V gene lookup returns CDR1 SQVTM and CDR2 ANQGSEA. V was trimmed by 4 bases and J by 1 base, leaving 7 bases between them. The CDR3 contains 12 residues. The CDR3 DNA reads as TGCAGCGTTGGATGGAGTAACTATGGCTACACCTTC. Residues: CSVGWSNYGYTF.

The chain recombines TRBV6-5 with TRBJ2-7; 8 bases map to TRBD2. CDR3 length: 14 residues. Germline assignment: CDR1 MNHEY and CDR2 SVGAGI. V was pared by 6 bases and J by 1 base, with 5 bases of the junction left unmatched. The chain's CDR3 is CASRTGLASYEQYF. The CDR3 nucleotides are TGTGCCAGCAGGACCGGACTAGCATCCTACGAGCAGTACTTC.

Note on this clone: The same CDR3 also results from other DNA sequences found in this sample. This chain links TRBV7-9 with TRBJ2-3; D is unclear. V was cut by 1 base and J by 3 bases, with 5 bases left in between. The CDR3 extends over 13 amino acids. Per the germline V gene, CDR1 is SEHNR and CDR2 is FQNEAQ (reference sequence). The chain's CDR3 is CASSLGATDTQYF. DNA for the CDR3: TGTGCCAGCAGCTTAGGGGCTACAGATACGCAGTATTTT.

The gene calls are TRBV7-9 and TRBJ2-7; D is unresolved. V shed 2 bases and J shed 0 bases, with 11 bases lying between them. The CDR3 runs to 15 residues. The germline V gene encodes CDR1 SEHNR and CDR2 FQNEAQ (reference sequence). DNA for the CDR3: TGTGCCAGCAGCTTAATGGCAGGCAGCTCCTACGAGCAGTACTTC. It specifies CASSLMAGSSYEQYF.

The chain links TRBV20-1 to TRBJ2-1; the D gene is possibly TRBD2 (5 bases). This CDR3 has 10 amino acids. Germline loops: CDR1 DFQATT, CDR2 SNEGSKA (reference sequence). The CDR3 sequence is CRAGTHEQFF. The CDR3 nucleotides read TGCAGGGCGGGTACCCATGAGCAGTTCTTC.

The chain employs TRBV9 and TRBJ1-3, with D maybe TRBD1 (6 bases). The CDR3 spans 14 residues. Deletions cut 3 bases from V and 1 base from J, with 8 bases between. Germline values: CDR1 SGDLS, CDR2 YYNGEE. CDR3 residues: CASSDRVSGNTIYF. The CDR3 region has the DNA TGTGCCAGCAGCGACAGGGTTTCTGGAAACACCATATATTTT.

J is TRBJ2-7 and V is TRBV6-5, with TRBD1 identical over 8 bases. J gave up 3 bases and V 7 bases, and 11 bases lay outside the gene matches. This CDR3 has 15 residues. Germline-derived CDR1 and CDR2 are MNHEY and SVGAGI. The CDR3 sequence: CASTPSQGASYEQYF. The DNA for the CDR3 is TGTGCCAGCACCCCCTCCCAGGGGGCTAGCTACGAGCAGTACTTC.

The V and J genes are TRBV4-3 and TRBJ2-5; 10 bases line up with TRBD2. The CDR3 is 17 residues long. The germline V gene has CDR1 LGHNA and CDR2 YSLEER. J gave up 4 bases and V 0 bases, and 8 bases lay outside the gene matches. The CDR3 DNA follows: TGCGCCAGCAGCCAAGAAGGAGCGGGAGGGCTGGCAGAGACCCAGTACTTC. This gives the protein CASSQEGAGGLAETQYF.

The chain uses TRBV29-1 and TRBJ1-3; no definite D call. The CDR3 is 13 amino acids. Germline-derived CDR1 and CDR2 are SQVTM and ANQGSEA. The V gene lost 6 bases and the J gene lost 0 bases, with 9 bases spanning the gap. CDR3 amino acids: CSVGDTSGNTIYF. CDR3 nucleotide sequence: TGCAGCGTGGGAGACACCTCTGGAAACACCATATATTTT. The full variable domain, in which reference TRBV29-1 and TRBJ1-3 provide the parts outside the CDR3, is SAVISQKPSRDICQRGTSLTIQCQVDSQVTMMFWYRQQPGQSLTLIATANQGSEATYESGFVIDKFPISRPNLTFSTLTVSNMSPEDSSIYLCSVGDTSGNTIYFGEGSWLTVV.

The chain carries TRBV4-1 and TRBJ1-4, with 7 bases fitting TRBD1. CDR1 and CDR2 (germline): MGHRA, YSYEKL. This CDR3 comprises 17 residues. V shed 0 bases, J shed 5 bases, and the junction held 9 bases outside the gene matches. The CDR3 coding sequence is TGCGCCAGCAGCCAAGATCAAGGGGCCAGGGGGAATGAAAAACTGTTTTTT. Translating it yields CASSQDQGARGNEKLFF.

The chain recombines TRBV7-2 with TRBJ1-2; TRBD1 is a possible D gene (5 bases). The CDR3 totals 13 residues. Between the trimmed V and J ends, which lost 1 base and 7 bases, there was a span of 10 bases. Germline CDR1 reads SGHTA; CDR2 reads FQGNSA. Here the CDR3 reads CASSLGREVGYTF. Here the CDR3 DNA reads TGTGCCAGCAGCTTAGGCAGGGAGGTTGGCTACACCTTC.

V gene TRBV9 combines with J gene TRBJ2-5; 10 bases agree with TRBD2. Germline assignment: CDR1 SGDLS and CDR2 YYNGEE. Trimming cost V 2 bases and J 2 bases; bases outside gene matches: 3. CDR3 length: 15 residues. The CDR3 loop is CASSVSGGRQETQYF. The CDR3 bases are TGTGCCAGCAGCGTTAGCGGGGGGCGGCAAGAGACCCAGTACTTC.

V and J are TRBV2 and TRBJ1-1, with TRBD1 identical over 10 bases. The germline CDR1 and CDR2 sequences are SNHLY and FYNNEI. The V gene end was trimmed by 4 bases and the J gene end by 3 bases; junction bases not matched to a gene: 5. The CDR3 extends over 15 amino acids. This chain's CDR3 is CASSGDRGLYTEAFF. CDR3 nucleotides: TGTGCCAGCAGTGGGGACAGGGGACTATACACTGAAGCTTTCTTT.

This clone was seen just once. The V gene is TRBV3-1 (or the pseudogene TRBV3-2), the J gene TRBJ2-1; TRBD2 is a possible D gene (6 bases). The V gene lost 5 bases and the J gene lost 0 bases, with 8 bases spanning the gap. Germline V gives CDR1 LGHDT, CDR2 YNNKEL (reference sequence). The CDR3 length is 14 residues. CDR3 in DNA: TGTGCCAGCAGCGGGGGGAGCTCCTACAATGAGCAGTTCTTC. This codes for CASSGGSSYNEQFF.

The gene calls are TRBV20-1 and TRBJ1-2; D is uncertain. There are 11 residues in the CDR3. Trimming took 3 bases from V and 6 from J, leaving 8 bases between them. The germline V gene encodes CDR1 DFQATT and CDR2 SNEGSKA (reference sequence). CDR3 residues: CSAREGHGYTF. The CDR3 DNA reads TGCAGTGCTAGGGAGGGCCATGGCTACACCTTC.

The chain couples TRBV30 to TRBJ2-7; D gene unclear. Trimming took off 1 base at V and 3 bases at J, with 4 bases between the two ends. The CDR3 has 11 amino acids. Germline values: CDR1 GTSNPN, CDR2 SVGIG (reference sequence). In DNA form, the CDR3 reads TGTGCCTGGAGTGGGAGCTACGAGCAGTACTTC. It codes for CAWSGSYEQYF.